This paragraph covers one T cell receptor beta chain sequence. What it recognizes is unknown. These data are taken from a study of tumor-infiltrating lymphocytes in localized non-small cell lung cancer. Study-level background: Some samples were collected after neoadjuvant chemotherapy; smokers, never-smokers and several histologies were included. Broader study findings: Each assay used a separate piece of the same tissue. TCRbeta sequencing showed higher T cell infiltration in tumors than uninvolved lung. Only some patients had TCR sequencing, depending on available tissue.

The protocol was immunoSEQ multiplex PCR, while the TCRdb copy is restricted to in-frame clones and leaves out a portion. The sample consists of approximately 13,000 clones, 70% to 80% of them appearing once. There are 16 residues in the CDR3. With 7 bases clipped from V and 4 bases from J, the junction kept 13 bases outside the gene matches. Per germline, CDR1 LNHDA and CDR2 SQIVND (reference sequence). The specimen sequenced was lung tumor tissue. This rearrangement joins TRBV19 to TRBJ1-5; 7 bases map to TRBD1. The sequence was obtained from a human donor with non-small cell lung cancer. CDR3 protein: CASKGRGGNSNQPQHF. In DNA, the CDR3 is TGTGCCAGTAAGGGCAGGGGGGGGAACTCGAATCAGCCCCAGCATTTT. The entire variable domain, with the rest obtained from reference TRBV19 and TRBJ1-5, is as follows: DGGITQSPKYLFRKEGQNVTLSCEQNLNHDAMYWYRQDPGQGLRLIYYSQIVNDFQKGDIAEGYSVSREKKESFPLTVTSAQKNPTAFYLCASKGRGGNSNQPQHFGDGTRLSIL.